This T cell receptor (beta chain) was retrieved from a study of shared clonotypes between healthy human individuals. Study-level information: Three men and a couple of women, aged 18 to 49, were donors. Each donor's CD8 memory used one plate, CD8 naive two, each CD4 subset three. Whole-study results and caveats: The researchers took only blood, and tissue repertoires probably look different. Among the subsets, naive ones generally showed larger estimated richness than memory ones.

CDR1 is LNHNV, CDR2 YYDKDF, per germline (reference sequence). V gave up 2 bases and J gave up 3 bases, with 14 bases separating them. There are 15 residues in the CDR3. To note about this clone: What it binds is unknown.

The assay was immunoSEQ multiplex PCR, and TCRdb's table has in-frame clones only and misses some. The data show approximately 1.5 million clones, under 99% seen once. Sample: naive CD4+ T cells sorted from blood. Subset given: CD45RA+ positively selected. This TCR derives from a man in his thirties or forties in good health. V usage is TRBV15 and J usage is TRBJ2-7; D remains ambiguous. CDR3 in amino acids: CATSRSPDGSYEQYF. In DNA, the CDR3 is TGTGCCACCAGCAGATCCCCGGACGGTAGCTACGAGCAGTACTTC.